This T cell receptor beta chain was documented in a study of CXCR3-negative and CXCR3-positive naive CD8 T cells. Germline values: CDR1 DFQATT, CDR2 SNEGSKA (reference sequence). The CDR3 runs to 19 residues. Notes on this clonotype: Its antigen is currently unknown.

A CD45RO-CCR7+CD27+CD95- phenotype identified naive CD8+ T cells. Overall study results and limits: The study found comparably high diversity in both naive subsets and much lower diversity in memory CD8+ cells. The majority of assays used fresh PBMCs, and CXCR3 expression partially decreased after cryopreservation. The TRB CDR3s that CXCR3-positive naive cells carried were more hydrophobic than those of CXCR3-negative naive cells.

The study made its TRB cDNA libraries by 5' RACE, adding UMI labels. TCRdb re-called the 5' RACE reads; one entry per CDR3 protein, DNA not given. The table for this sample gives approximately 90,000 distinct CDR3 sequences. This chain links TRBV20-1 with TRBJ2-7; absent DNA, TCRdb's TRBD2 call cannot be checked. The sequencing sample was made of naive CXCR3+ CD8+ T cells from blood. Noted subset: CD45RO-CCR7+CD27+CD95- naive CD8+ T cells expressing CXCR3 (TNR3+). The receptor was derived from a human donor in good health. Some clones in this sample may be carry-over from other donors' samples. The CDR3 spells CSAIASGQKTSGSSYEQYF.